The rows below give T cell receptor beta chains drawn from one sample of a study of cytomegalovirus exposure and HLA in healthy donors. Assay used: immunoSEQ multiplex PCR; TCRdb lists only in-frame clones, some missing. The record lists about 160,000 clones, of which the ten most abundant hold about 2%. Sequences were obtained from PBMCs. The receptors originated from a man aged 30 to 39 in good health and CMV-seronegative. The CDR3 runs from the conserved cysteine through the conserved F or W. D genes are given only for firm matches.

V gene	D gene	J gene	CDR3 protein	CDR3 DNA
TRBV15	.	TRBJ1-4	CATRGIATNEKLFF	TGTGCCACCCGGGGGATAGCAACTAATGAAAAACTGTTTTTT
TRBV5-1	.	TRBJ2-4	CASSLGTVGSIQYF	TGCGCCAGCAGCTTGGGCACAGTCGGTTCCATTCAGTACTTC
TRBV5-4	.	TRBJ1-2	CASSSQGPSYGYTF	TGTGCCAGCAGCTCTCAGGGGCCTTCTTATGGCTACACCTTC
TRBV19	TRBD1	TRBJ1-2	CASSIETGNYGYTF	TGTGCCAGTAGTATAGAGACAGGGAACTATGGCTACACCTTC
TRBV27	.	TRBJ1-5	CASSLVRVDQPQHF	TGTGCCAGCAGTTTAGTGAGGGTCGATCAGCCCCAGCATTTT
TRBV29-1	TRBD1	TRBJ1-1	CSADRGLMNTEAFF	TGCAGCGCGGACAGGGGACTTATGAACACTGAAGCTTTCTTT
TRBV7-3	.	TRBJ2-7	CASSSAYEQYF	TGTGCCAGCAGCTCCGCCTACGAGCAGTACTTC
TRBV7-2	.	TRBJ1-6	CASSRQGLNSPLHF	TGTGCCAGCAGCAGGCAGGGGCTTAATTCACCCCTCCACTTT
TRBV19	.	TRBJ1-1	CASSASNTNPGTEAFF	TGTGCCAGTAGTGCCTCAAACACCAACCCGGGCACTGAAGCTTTCTTT
TRBV6-5	TRBD1	TRBJ2-7	CASSYSRTGGYEQYF	TGTGCCAGCAGTTACTCCAGGACAGGGGGATACGAGCAGTACTTC
TRBV5-4	.	TRBJ1-1	CASSLKGQTEAFF	TGTGCCAGCAGCTTAAAGGGGCAGACTGAAGCTTTCTTT
TRBV5-1	TRBD1	TRBJ2-7	CASSSLPGTGLYEQYF	TGCGCCAGCAGCTCCCTCCCAGGGACAGGTCTCTACGAGCAGTACTTC
TRBV18	TRBD1	TRBJ2-1	CASSLGQGSYNEQFF	TGTGCCAGCTCCCTTGGACAGGGGTCCTACAATGAGCAGTTCTTC
TRBV2	.	TRBJ2-2	CASRPGRELGTGELFF	TGTGCCAGCAGGCCGGGTCGGGAGCTCGGCACCGGGGAGCTGTTTTTT
TRBV5-6	TRBD1	TRBJ1-2	CASSLRTGANYGYTF	TGTGCCAGCAGCTTGCGAACAGGGGCCAACTATGGCTACACCTTC
TRBV29-1	.	TRBJ1-1	CSVVMNTEAFF	TGCAGCGTTGTTATGAACACTGAAGCTTTCTTT
TRBV5-4	TRBD1	TRBJ2-2	CASSFTGGDTGELFF	TGTGCCAGCAGCTTCACAGGGGGCGACACCGGGGAGCTGTTTTTT
TRBV6-1	.	TRBJ2-4	CASGDGQGGWNIQYF	TGTGCCAGCGGAGACGGACAGGGAGGGTGGAACATTCAGTACTTC
TRBV6-1	TRBD2	TRBJ2-3	CASSESAGGPDTQYF	TGTGCCAGCAGTGAATCTGCGGGAGGGCCCGATACGCAGTATTTT
TRBV7-2	.	TRBJ1-5	CASSGRRGNQPQHF	TGTGCCAGCAGCGGAAGGCGGGGGAATCAGCCCCAGCATTTT
TRBV11-3	TRBD2	TRBJ2-7	CASSLASGTSGRAYEQYF	TGTGCCAGCAGCTTAGCCTCCGGGACTAGCGGGAGAGCGTACGAGCAGTACTTC
TRBV7-9	.	TRBJ2-7	CASSSWTVHEQYF	TGTGCCAGCAGCTCATGGACAGTACACGAGCAGTACTTC
TRBV28	TRBD1	TRBJ1-1	CASSEYKKGAGEAFF	TGTGCCAGCAGTGAATACAAGAAGGGGGCGGGTGAAGCTTTCTTT
TRBV29-1	TRBD1	TRBJ1-1	CSVPGQGARFTEAFF	TGCAGCGTTCCCGGACAGGGGGCTAGGTTCACTGAAGCTTTCTTT
TRBV6-1	TRBD2	TRBJ2-1	CASSENSGRAGYNEQFF	TGTGCCAGCAGTGAAAATTCCGGGAGGGCCGGTTACAATGAGCAGTTCTTC
TRBV5-1	TRBD1	TRBJ1-1	CASSTGQLATEAFF	TGCGCCAGCAGCACGGGACAGCTAGCCACTGAAGCTTTCTTT
TRBV4-1	.	TRBJ1-1	CASSQGKGRLKTEAFF	TGCGCCAGCAGCCAAGGGAAGGGGCGCTTGAAAACTGAAGCTTTCTTT
TRBV6-7	.	TRBJ1-5	CASSNTGANQPQHF	TGTGCCAGCAGTAATACAGGAGCCAATCAGCCCCAGCATTTT
TRBV7-9	TRBD2	TRBJ2-2	CASRASGRLNTGELFF	TGTGCCAGCAGAGCTAGCGGAAGACTAAACACCGGGGAGCTGTTTTTT
TRBV5-1	.	TRBJ1-1	CASSSSSAGNTEAFF	TGCGCCAGCAGTTCCTCCTCCGCAGGGAACACTGAAGCTTTCTTT
TRBV10-3	TRBD2	TRBJ2-1	CAISAAGGRYNEQFF	TGTGCCATCAGTGCAGCGGGAGGTCGGTACAATGAGCAGTTCTTC
TRBV10-3	.	TRBJ2-1	CAIKAGQSGEQFF	TGTGCCATCAAAGCAGGTCAAAGCGGAGAGCAGTTCTTC
TRBV27	TRBD1	TRBJ1-4	CASTQGANEKLFF	TGTGCCAGCACCCAGGGGGCCAATGAAAAACTGTTTTTT
TRBV5-4	.	TRBJ1-2	CASSYERGGDGYTF	TGTGCCAGCAGCTACGAACGCGGGGGGGATGGCTACACCTTC
TRBV10-3	TRBD1	TRBJ1-1	CAISEPRGTDVYNTEAFF	TGTGCCATCAGTGAGCCACGCGGGACAGACGTTTATAACACTGAAGCTTTCTTT
TRBV11-2	.	TRBJ1-1	CASNSRPRRMNTEAFF	TGTGCCAGCAACTCGCGGCCCCGCAGAATGAACACTGAAGCTTTCTTT
TRBV28	.	TRBJ2-7	CASSLSDSAYEQYF	TGTGCCAGCAGTTTATCAGACTCCGCCTACGAGCAGTACTTC
TRBV11-2	TRBD1	TRBJ2-3	CASHTDRGTDTQYF	TGTGCCAGTCACACGGACAGGGGAACAGATACGCAGTATTTT
TRBV6-1	.	TRBJ1-1	CASSEVSRVAFF	TGTGCCAGCAGTGAAGTATCCAGGGTGGCTTTCTTT
TRBV19	TRBD1	TRBJ1-5	CASSLDTLDRGSQPQHF	TGTGCCAGTAGTCTAGACACCCTCGACAGGGGTAGTCAGCCCCAGCATTTT
TRBV29-1	TRBD2	TRBJ2-3	CSVEAGDGTDTQYF	TGCAGCGTCGAGGCGGGGGATGGCACAGATACGCAGTATTTT
TRBV18	.	TRBJ1-4	CASSPLGLAATNEKLFF	TGTGCCAGCTCACCACTTGGACTGGCTGCAACTAATGAAAAACTGTTTTTT
TRBV28	TRBD1	TRBJ1-3	CASSPRQGPLGNTIYF	TGTGCCAGCAGTCCTAGACAGGGACCACTAGGAAACACCATATATTTT
TRBV6-1	.	TRBJ2-7	CAGSGVGPTDEQYF	TGTGCCGGGAGTGGGGTGGGGCCTACTGACGAGCAGTACTTC
TRBV6-5	.	TRBJ2-7	CASSTRGEQYF	TGTGCCAGCAGTACCAGGGGCGAGCAGTACTTC
TRBV28	TRBD2	TRBJ2-1	CASRPMSGRSYNEQFF	TGTGCCAGCAGACCAATGAGCGGGAGGAGTTACAATGAGCAGTTCTTC
TRBV11-2	TRBD2	TRBJ2-7	CASTGTSGGYEQYF	TGTGCCAGCACCGGGACTAGCGGGGGCTACGAGCAGTACTTC
TRBV6-1	.	TRBJ1-1	CASSEWTANTEAFF	TGTGCCAGCAGTGAATGGACAGCGAACACTGAAGCTTTCTTT
TRBV6-4	.	TRBJ2-5	CASSVSQGETQYF	TGTGCCAGCAGTGTAAGCCAGGGAGAGACCCAGTACTTC
TRBV6-5	.	TRBJ2-3	CASSYSDYSTDTQYF	TGTGCCAGCAGTTACAGCGACTACAGCACAGATACGCAGTATTTT
TRBV18	.	TRBJ1-5	CASSPPGVRQPQHF	TGTGCCAGCTCACCACCAGGGGTAAGACAGCCCCAGCATTTT
TRBV7-2	.	TRBJ1-5	CASSLTGNQPQHF	TGTGCCAGCAGCTTAACGGGTAATCAGCCCCAGCATTTT
TRBV7-9	.	TRBJ1-2	CASSLVSWTNYGYTF	TGTGCCAGCAGCTTAGTTTCCTGGACAAACTATGGCTACACCTTC